This entry describes one T cell receptor (beta chain). The data were taken from a study of control samples from healthy donors and cancer patients. Per the germline V gene, CDR1 is SGHAT and CDR2 is FQNNGV. Trimming left V 5 bases short and J 3 bases short, with 14 bases between. CDR3 length equals 14 residues. Only in-frame clones appear in the TCRdb table, and some are missing; sequencing was by immunoSEQ multiplex PCR. This sample carries some 30,000 clones, about 85% of them seen once, and the ten largest clones take approximately 4%. The sample consisted of formalin-fixed, paraffin-embedded tissue. This TCR was recovered from a female donor with melanoma. The V call is TRBV11-2, the J call TRBJ2-7; tentative D call: TRBD1 (6 bases). CDR3 nucleotides: TGTGCCAGCAGCGCCGGACAGAAGAGCTACGAGCAGTACTTC. This encodes CASSAGQKSYEQYF.